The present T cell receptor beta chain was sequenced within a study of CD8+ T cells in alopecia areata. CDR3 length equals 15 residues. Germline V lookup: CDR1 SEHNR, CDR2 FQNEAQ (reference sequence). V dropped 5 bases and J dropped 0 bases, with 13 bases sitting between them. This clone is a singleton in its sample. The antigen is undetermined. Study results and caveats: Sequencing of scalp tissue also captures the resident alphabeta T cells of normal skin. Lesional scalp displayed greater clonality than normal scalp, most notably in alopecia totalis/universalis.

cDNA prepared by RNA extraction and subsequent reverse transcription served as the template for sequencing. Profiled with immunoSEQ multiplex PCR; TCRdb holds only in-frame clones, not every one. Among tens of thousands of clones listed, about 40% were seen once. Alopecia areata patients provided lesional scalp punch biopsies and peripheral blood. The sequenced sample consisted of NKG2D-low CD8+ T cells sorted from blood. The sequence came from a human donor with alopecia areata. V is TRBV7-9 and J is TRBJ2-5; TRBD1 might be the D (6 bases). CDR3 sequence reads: CASSPTGFYQETQYF. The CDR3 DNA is TGTGCCAGCAGCCCGACAGGCTTTTACCAAGAGACCCAGTACTTC.